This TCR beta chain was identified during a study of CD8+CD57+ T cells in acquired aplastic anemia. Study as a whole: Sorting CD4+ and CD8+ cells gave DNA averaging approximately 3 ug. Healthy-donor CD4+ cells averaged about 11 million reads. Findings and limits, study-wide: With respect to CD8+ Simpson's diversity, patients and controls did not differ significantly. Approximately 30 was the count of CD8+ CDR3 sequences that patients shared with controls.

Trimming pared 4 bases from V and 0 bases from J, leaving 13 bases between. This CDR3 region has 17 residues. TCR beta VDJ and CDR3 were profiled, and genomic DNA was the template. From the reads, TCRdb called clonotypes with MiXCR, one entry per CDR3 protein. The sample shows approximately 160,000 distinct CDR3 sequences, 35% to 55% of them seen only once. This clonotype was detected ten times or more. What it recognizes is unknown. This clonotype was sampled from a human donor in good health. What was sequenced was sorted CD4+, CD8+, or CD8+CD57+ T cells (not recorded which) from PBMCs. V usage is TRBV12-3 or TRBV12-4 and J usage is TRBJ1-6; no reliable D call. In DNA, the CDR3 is TGTGCCAGCAGTTGGCGGACCGGCAGCTCCTATAATTCACCCCTCCACTTT. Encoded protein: CASSWRTGSSYNSPLHF.